The entry that follows covers one TCR beta chain sequence. The antigen is undetermined. The donor group consisted entirely of healthy Caucasians. Template switching added a universal primer site, and cDNA bore unique molecular identifiers. TCRdb independently ran MiXCR on the 5' RACE reads; one entry per CDR3 protein. The sample has about 240,000 distinct CDR3 sequences, over 9.5% seen once. V shed 0 bases and J shed 15 bases, with 16 bases lying between them. CDR1 MNHEY and CDR2 SMNVEV come from the germline V gene (reference sequence). This CDR3 spans 13 amino acids. This sample is drawn from a study of identical twins. Study-wide results and limits: Memory repertoires showed no such pattern, whereas abundant cord blood beta clonotypes carried fewer insertions. Compared with unrelated sharing, twin-shared out-of-frame alpha sequences had more low-probability sequences.

The sequence derives from a man aged 50 to 60 in good health. The chain recombines TRBV27 with TRBJ2-3, with D perhaps matching TRBD1 (6 bases). The sequencing input was memory T cells sorted from blood. For the CDR3, the DNA is TGTGCCAGCAGTTTATCGCAGGGGCTCTTGCATTATTTT. This codes for CASSLSQGLLHYF.